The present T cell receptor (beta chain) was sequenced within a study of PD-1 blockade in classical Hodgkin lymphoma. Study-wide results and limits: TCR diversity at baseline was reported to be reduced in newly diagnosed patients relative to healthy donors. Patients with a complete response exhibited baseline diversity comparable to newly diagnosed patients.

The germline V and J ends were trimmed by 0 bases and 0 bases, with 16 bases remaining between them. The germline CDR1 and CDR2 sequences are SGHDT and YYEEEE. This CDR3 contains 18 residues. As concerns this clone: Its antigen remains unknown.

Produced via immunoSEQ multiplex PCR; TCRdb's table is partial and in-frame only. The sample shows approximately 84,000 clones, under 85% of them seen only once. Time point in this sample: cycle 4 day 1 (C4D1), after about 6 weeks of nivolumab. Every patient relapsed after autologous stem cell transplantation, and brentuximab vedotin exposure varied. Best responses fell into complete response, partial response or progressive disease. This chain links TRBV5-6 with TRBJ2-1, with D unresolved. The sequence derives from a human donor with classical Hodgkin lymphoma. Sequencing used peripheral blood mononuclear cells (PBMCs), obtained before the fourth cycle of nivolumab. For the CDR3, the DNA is TGTGCCAGCAGCTTGGCCATTGACGGCCAGAGCTCCTACAATGAGCAGTTCTTC. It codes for CASSLAIDGQSSYNEQFF.